The next 23 T cell receptor beta chains were all read from a single sample in a study of breast tumors, draining lymph nodes, adjacent tissues. TCRdb independently ran MiXCR on the multiplex PCR reads; one entry per CDR3 protein. The sample has about 63,000 distinct CDR3 sequences; roughly 57% are singletons. Sequenced material: breast tumor tissue. These receptors were collected from a female donor with breast cancer. Some clones in this sample may be carry-over from other donors' samples.

The chain is built from TRBV7-8 and TRBJ2-3; D remains unclear. Trimming removed 5 bases at V and 3 bases at J, with 9 bases between. The CDR3 consists of 13 residues. Germline assignment: CDR1 SGHVS and CDR2 FQNEAQ. CDR3 region: CASSVTATDTQYF. CDR3 nucleotide sequence: TGTGCCAGCAGCGTTACAGCGACAGATACGCAGTATTTT.

The chain links TRBV18 to TRBJ2-7, with TRBD1 matching 8 bases. This CDR3 comprises 13 residues. The junction had 10 bases not matched to a gene; V was cut back by 6 bases and J by 9 bases. Germline CDR1 is KGHSH and CDR2 is LQKENI. The CDR3 region has the DNA TGTGCCAGCTCCAGGGGGCACTCCTGCGGGCAGTACTTC. As protein: CASSRGHSCGQYF.

This clonotype was found many times. A much larger clone sits a single nucleotide away, making a read error possible. The chain uses TRBV20-1 and TRBJ2-7; D ambiguous. Germline assignment: CDR1 DFQATT and CDR2 SNEGSKA (reference sequence). The length of the CDR3 is 14 residues. The CDR3 is CSARPFLFSSEQYF. CDR3 DNA sequence: TGCAGTGCTAGGCCCTTCCTTTTCTCCTCCGAGCAGTACTTC.

This clonotype was seen ten or more times. The gene calls are TRBV3-1 and TRBJ2-5, with D perhaps TRBD2 (6 bases). Trimming left V 1 base short and J 5 bases short, with 14 bases between. Germline loops: CDR1 LGHDT, CDR2 YNNKEL (reference sequence). The length of the CDR3 is 15 residues. Written as DNA, the CDR3 is TGTGCCAGCAGCCAAGGAGGCGCGGGGTTGGAGACCCAGTACTTC. This encodes CASSQGGAGLETQYF.

J is TRBJ1-1 and V is TRBV5-1, with D possibly TRBD1 on 5 matching bases. The CDR3 extends over 14 amino acids. V shed 2 bases and J shed 3 bases, with 11 bases lying between them. In germline, CDR1 is SGHRS, CDR2 YFSETQ. The CDR3: CASSLIQGYTEAFF. The CDR3 DNA sequence: TGCGCCAGCAGCTTAATCCAGGGTTACACTGAAGCTTTCTTT.

This rearrangement joins TRBV10-3 to TRBJ2-5; D perhaps matches TRBD2 (6 bases). CDR1 and CDR2 from the germline V gene are ENHRY and SYGVKD. V lost 4 bases to trimming and J lost 5 bases, with 11 bases between them. The length of the CDR3 is 13 residues. CDR3 DNA sequence: TGTGCCATCAGTGTGCTAGCGACGGAGACCCAGTACTTC. Its translation: CAISVLATETQYF.

This sequence joins TRBV2 and TRBJ1-5; no definite D call. Trimming cost V 7 bases and J 6 bases, with 16 bases left between them. Germline V lookup: CDR1 SNHLY, CDR2 FYNNEI. CDR3 size: 14 residues. The CDR3 DNA sequence: TGTGCCAGCATGGCTGGGCTAGGGTTTCAGCCCCAGCATTTT. The encoded protein is CASMAGLGFQPQHF.

This clonotype occurred many times. CDR3 amino acids: CASSDGFGTDTQYF. CDR3 sequence (DNA): TGTGCCAGCAGTGACGGTTTTGGAACAGATACGCAGTATTTT. This rearrangement joins TRBV2 to TRBJ2-3; D unclear. V was trimmed by 3 bases and J by 3 bases, leaving 10 bases between them. Germline CDR1 and CDR2: SNHLY and FYNNEI. The CDR3 has 14 amino acids.

This clonotype has at least ten counts. J is TRBJ2-2 and V is TRBV18; D assignment may be TRBD1 or TRBD2 (6 bases each). Germline V lookup: CDR1 KGHSH, CDR2 LQKENI. This CDR3 comprises 12 residues. V lost 8 bases, J lost 6 bases, and 10 bases lay in between. CDR3 in DNA: TGTGCCAGCCGGGGGCCCGCCGGGGAGCTGTTTTTT. Its translation: CASRGPAGELFF.

This clonotype was seen repeatedly, ten times or more. J is TRBJ1-2 and V is TRBV6-5; a possible D gene is TRBD1 (6 bases). The CDR3 loop spans 17 amino acids. Per germline, CDR1 MNHEY and CDR2 SVGAGI. Trimming stripped 8 bases from V and 4 bases from J, with 26 bases between. For the CDR3, the DNA is TGTGCCAGCTCCACAGGGAGGGAGGGCTATGCGGGCTATGGCTACACCTTC. This encodes CASSTGREGYAGYGYTF.

This chain links TRBV11-3 with TRBJ2-3, with D perhaps being TRBD1 or TRBD2 (6 bases each). The germline V gene has CDR1 SGHNT and CDR2 YENEEA. The V and J ends lost 5 bases and 11 bases respectively, with 26 bases between them. The CDR3 runs to 16 residues. CDR3 sequence reads: CASSPGGRASYNEQYF. The CDR3 DNA is TGTGCCAGCAGCCCCGGGGGCCGGGCCTCCTACAATGAGCAGTATTTT.

The V and J genes are TRBV7-9 and TRBJ1-6; perhaps TRBD1 as D (5 bases). Germline CDR1 SEHNR, CDR2 FQNEAQ (reference sequence). The V end lost 5 bases, the J end lost 6 bases, and 20 bases lay between the germline ends. This CDR3 comprises 17 residues. CDR3 loop: CASSVSGTEGPNSPLHF. The CDR3 DNA reads as TGTGCCAGCAGCGTATCCGGGACGGAGGGACCTAATTCACCCCTCCACTTT.

This clonotype was seen repeatedly, ten times or more. The V gene is TRBV27, the J gene TRBJ1-2; D is perhaps TRBD1 (5 bases). CDR3 length equals 13 residues. Trimming took off 3 bases at V and 6 bases at J, with 11 bases between the two ends. The germline V gene has CDR1 MNHEY and CDR2 SMNVEV (reference sequence). The CDR3 sequence is CASSLRQGNGYTF. The CDR3 DNA sequence: TGTGCCAGCAGTTTGAGGCAGGGAAATGGCTACACCTTC.

This clonotype came up a few times. The DNA is omitted, as the CDR3 cannot be located on it reliably, and the CDR3 follows TCRdb's listing. The chain uses TRBV7-9 and TRBJ1-2; the table's D call, TRBD1, was not checked against the DNA. Ends included, the CDR3 has 20 residues. Germline V gives CDR1 SEHNR, CDR2 FQNEAQ (reference sequence). The CDR3 reads CASSFYICSARGWQGSGYTF.

This clonotype is judged medium-sized. CDR3 protein: CASSPQIFSGGRGNEQFF. The CDR3, as DNA: TGTGCCAGCAGCCCCCAGATTTTTAGCGGGGGACGGGGCAATGAGCAGTTCTTC. J is TRBJ2-1 and V is TRBV7-2, with 9 positions matching TRBD2. Losses at the gene ends were 5 bases for V and 6 bases for J; bases not matched to a gene: 17. Germline CDR1 is SGHTA and CDR2 is FQGNSA. The CDR3 is 18 amino acids.

The chain joins TRBV12-3 or TRBV12-4 to TRBJ1-4, with D tentatively TRBD1 (6 bases). The CDR3 is 14 residues long. The V end was cut by 3 bases, the J end by 7 bases, with 12 bases between. CDR3 loop: CASSFGQNTEKLFF. The CDR3 nucleotides read TGTGCCAGCAGTTTCGGACAGAACACTGAAAAACTGTTTTTT.

The chain couples TRBV20-1 to TRBJ2-7, with D tentatively TRBD1 (6 bases). The CDR3 has 13 amino acids. V lost 5 bases, J lost 10 bases, and 21 bases lay in between. In germline, CDR1 is DFQATT, CDR2 SNEGSKA (reference sequence). The CDR3 DNA reads as TGCAGTGCTGTGGACAGCTCGGACGGCAAACAGTACTTC. It encodes CSAVDSSDGKQYF.

The chain uses TRBV19 and TRBJ2-5, with 7 bases that match TRBD2. Per germline, CDR1 LNHDA and CDR2 SQIVND (reference sequence). The CDR3 runs to 14 residues. The V segment lost 7 bases and the J segment 4 bases; nucleotides outside the gene matches: 9. The CDR3 bases are TGTGCCAGTACCACAGGACCGGGGGGAGAGACCCAGTACTTC. Translated, it gives CASTTGPGGETQYF.

The chain uses TRBV2 and TRBJ2-3, with D unclear. The V end was cut by 2 bases, the J end by 1 base, with 7 bases between. Germline V CDR1 and CDR2: SNHLY, FYNNEI. The CDR3 covers 14 residues. CDR3 sequence: CASSEIPGTDTQYF. The CDR3 coding sequence is TGTGCCAGCAGTGAAATCCCTGGCACAGATACGCAGTATTTT. The full variable domain, rest sourced from reference TRBV2 and TRBJ2-3, is EPEVTQTPSHQVTQMGQEVILRCVPISNHLYFYWYRQILGQKVEFLVSFYNNEISEKSEIFDDQFSVERPDGSNFTLKIRSTKLEDSAMYFCASSEIPGTDTQYFGPGTRLTVL.

This rearrangement joins TRBV19 to TRBJ2-7; maybe TRBD2 (6 bases). Germline V CDR1 and CDR2: LNHDA, SQIVND (reference sequence). The CDR3 loop spans 12 amino acids. Trimming cost V 5 bases and J 10 bases, with 15 bases left between them. CDR3 protein: CASSARGSAQYF. CDR3 DNA sequence: TGTGCCAGTAGTGCACGGGGGTCCGCCCAGTACTTC.

Comment on this clonotype: One end of the junction does not line up with germline, which may come from a read error. The gene calls are TRBV7-8 and TRBJ1-5; D might be TRBD1 (6 bases). The CDR3 totals 15 residues. CDR1 is SGHVS and CDR2 is FQNEAQ in the germline V gene. CDR3 sequence: CASSLGGSYNEPQHF. For the CDR3, the DNA is TGTGCCAGCAGCTTGGGGGGCTCCTACAATGAGCCCCAGCATTTT.

In its sample, this clonotype was seen a few times. A much more abundant neighbour one base away suggests this may be a read error. The chain has TRBV5-1 and TRBJ2-1; 9 bases match TRBD1. The CDR3 contains 13 residues. CDR1 is SGHRS, CDR2 YFSETQ, per germline. CDR3 in amino acids: CASSYTGGNDQFF. The CDR3 nucleotides read TGCGCCAGCAGCTATACAGGGGGCAATGACCAGTTCTTC.

A note on this clonotype: At one boundary the junction diverges from the germline segment, which might be a read error. The V gene is TRBV2, the J gene TRBJ2-3; no clear D. Germline V gives CDR1 SNHLY, CDR2 FYNNEI. CDR3 length: 11 amino acids. As DNA, the CDR3 is TGTGCCGGCAGTCTCACAGATACGCAGTATTTT. Amino acid sequence: CAGSLTDTQYF.